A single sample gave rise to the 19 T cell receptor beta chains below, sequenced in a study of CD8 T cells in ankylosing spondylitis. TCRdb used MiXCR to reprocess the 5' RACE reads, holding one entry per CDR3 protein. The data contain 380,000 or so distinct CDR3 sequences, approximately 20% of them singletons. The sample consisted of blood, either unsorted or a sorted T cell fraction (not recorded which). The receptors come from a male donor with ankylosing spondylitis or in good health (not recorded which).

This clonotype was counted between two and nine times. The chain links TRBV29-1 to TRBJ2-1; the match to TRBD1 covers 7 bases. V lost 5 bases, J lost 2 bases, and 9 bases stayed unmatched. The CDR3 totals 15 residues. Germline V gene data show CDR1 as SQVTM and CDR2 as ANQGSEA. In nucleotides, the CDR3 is TGCAGCGTTAGCCTCGACAGGGCGACCTACAATGAGCAGTTCTTC. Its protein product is CSVSLDRATYNEQFF.

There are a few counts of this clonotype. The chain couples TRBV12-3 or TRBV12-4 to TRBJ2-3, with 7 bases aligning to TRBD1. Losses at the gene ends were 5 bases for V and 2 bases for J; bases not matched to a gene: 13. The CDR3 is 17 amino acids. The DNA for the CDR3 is TGTGCCAGCAGTCCCCCAGCTGGGGACAGACCCACAGATACGCAGTATTTT. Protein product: CASSPPAGDRPTDTQYF.

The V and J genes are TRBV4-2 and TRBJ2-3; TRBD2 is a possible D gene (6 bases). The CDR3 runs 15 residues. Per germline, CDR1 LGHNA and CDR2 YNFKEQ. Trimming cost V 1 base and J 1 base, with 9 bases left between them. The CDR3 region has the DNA TGTGCCAGCAGCCAAGGGATAGCGGGCACAGATACGCAGTATTTT. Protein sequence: CASSQGIAGTDTQYF.

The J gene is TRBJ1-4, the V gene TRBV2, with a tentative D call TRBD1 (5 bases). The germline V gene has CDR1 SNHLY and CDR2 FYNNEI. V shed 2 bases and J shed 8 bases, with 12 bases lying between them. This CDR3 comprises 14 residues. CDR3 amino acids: CASSENAEGEKLFF. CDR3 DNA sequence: TGTGCCAGCAGTGAAAATGCAGAGGGGGAAAAACTGTTTTTT.

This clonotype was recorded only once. For the CDR3, the DNA is TGCAGTGCTAGCCGGAGGGCGGGCTACGAGCAGTACTTC. Protein sequence: CSASRRAGYEQYF. This chain links TRBV20-1 with TRBJ2-7; a possible D gene is TRBD2 (6 bases). The ends were cut back, 3 bases at V and 3 bases at J, with 12 bases in the middle. In germline, CDR1 is DFQATT, CDR2 SNEGSKA (reference sequence). The CDR3 sequence is 13 residues long.

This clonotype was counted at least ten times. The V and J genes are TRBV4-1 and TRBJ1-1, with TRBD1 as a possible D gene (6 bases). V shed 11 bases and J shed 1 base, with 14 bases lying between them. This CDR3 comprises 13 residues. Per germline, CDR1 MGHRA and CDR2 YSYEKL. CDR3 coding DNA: TGCGCCGCAGGGGCAGCCGCGAACACTGAAGCTTTCTTT. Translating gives CAAGAAANTEAFF.

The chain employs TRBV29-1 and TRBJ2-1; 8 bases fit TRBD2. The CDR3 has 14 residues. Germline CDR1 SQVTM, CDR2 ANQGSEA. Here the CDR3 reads CGYPGAGGVNEQFF. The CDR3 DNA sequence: TGCGGCTACCCGGGGGCGGGGGGCGTGAATGAGCAGTTCTTC.

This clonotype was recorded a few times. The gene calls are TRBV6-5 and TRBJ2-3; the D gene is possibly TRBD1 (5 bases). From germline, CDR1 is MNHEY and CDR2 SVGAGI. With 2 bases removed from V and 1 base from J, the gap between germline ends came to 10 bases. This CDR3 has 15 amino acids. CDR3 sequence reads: CASSYALTGTDTQYF. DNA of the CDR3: TGTGCCAGCAGTTACGCCCTGACAGGCACAGATACGCAGTATTTT.

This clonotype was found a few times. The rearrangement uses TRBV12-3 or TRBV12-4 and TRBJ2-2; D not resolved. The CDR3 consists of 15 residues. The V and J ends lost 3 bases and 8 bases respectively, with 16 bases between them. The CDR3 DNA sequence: TGTGCCAGCAGTTTGTTGAGTACTCCCGGTGGGGAGCTGTTTTTT. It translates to CASSLLSTPGGELFF.

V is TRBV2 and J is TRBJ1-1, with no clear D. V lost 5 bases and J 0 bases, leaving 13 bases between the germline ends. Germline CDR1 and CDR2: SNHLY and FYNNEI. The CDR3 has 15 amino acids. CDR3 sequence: CASSPKTVLNTEAFF. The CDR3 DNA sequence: TGTGCCAGCAGTCCAAAGACGGTTTTGAACACTGAAGCTTTCTTT.

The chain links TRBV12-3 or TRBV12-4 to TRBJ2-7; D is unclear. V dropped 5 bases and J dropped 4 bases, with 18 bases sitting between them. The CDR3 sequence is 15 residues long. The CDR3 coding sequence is TGTGCCAGCAGTCCATGGGGAAGTGGGATTTACGAGCAGTACTTC. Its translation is CASSPWGSGIYEQYF.

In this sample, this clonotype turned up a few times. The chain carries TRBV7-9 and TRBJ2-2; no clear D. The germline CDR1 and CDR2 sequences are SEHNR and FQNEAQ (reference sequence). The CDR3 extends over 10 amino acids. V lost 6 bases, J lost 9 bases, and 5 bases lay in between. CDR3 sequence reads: CASSFRELFF. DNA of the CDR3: TGTGCCAGCAGTTTCCGGGAGCTGTTTTTT.

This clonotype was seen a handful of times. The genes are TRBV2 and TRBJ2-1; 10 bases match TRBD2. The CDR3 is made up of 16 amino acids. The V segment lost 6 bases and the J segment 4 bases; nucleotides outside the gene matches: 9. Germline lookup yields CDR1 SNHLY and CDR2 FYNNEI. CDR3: CASRLPSGGRYNEQFF. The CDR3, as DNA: TGTGCCAGCAGGCTCCCTAGCGGGGGACGGTACAATGAGCAGTTCTTC.

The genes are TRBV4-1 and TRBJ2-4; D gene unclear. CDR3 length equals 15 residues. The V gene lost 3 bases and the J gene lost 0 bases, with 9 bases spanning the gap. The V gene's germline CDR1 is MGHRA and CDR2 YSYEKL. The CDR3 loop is CASSHPTVAKNIQYF. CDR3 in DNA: TGCGCCAGCAGCCACCCGACGGTAGCCAAAAACATTCAGTACTTC.

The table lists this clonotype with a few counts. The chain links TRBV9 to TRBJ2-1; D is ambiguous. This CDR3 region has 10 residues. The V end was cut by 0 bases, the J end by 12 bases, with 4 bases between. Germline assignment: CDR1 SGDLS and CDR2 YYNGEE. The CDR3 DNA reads TGTGCCAGCAGCGTAGGCATGCAGTTCTTC. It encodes CASSVGMQFF.

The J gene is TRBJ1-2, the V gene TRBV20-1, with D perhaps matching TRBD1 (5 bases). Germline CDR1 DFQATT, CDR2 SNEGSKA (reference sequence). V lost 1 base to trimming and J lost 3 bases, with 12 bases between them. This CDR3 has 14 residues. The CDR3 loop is CSARASGGDYGYTF. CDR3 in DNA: TGCAGTGCTAGAGCATCTGGGGGGGACTATGGCTACACCTTC.

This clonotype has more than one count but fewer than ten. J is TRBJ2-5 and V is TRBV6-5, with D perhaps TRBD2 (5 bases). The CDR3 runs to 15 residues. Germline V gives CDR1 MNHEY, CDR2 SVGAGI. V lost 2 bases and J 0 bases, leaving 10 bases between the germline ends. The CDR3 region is CASSYLSGYQETQYF. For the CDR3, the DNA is TGTGCCAGCAGTTACCTCTCGGGGTACCAAGAGACCCAGTACTTC.

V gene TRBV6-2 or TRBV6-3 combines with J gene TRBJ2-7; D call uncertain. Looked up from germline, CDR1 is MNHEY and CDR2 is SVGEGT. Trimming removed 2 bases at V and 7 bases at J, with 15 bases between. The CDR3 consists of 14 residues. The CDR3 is CASSYLTAFQEQYF. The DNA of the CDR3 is TGTGCCAGCAGTTACCTAACAGCTTTCCAGGAGCAGTACTTC.

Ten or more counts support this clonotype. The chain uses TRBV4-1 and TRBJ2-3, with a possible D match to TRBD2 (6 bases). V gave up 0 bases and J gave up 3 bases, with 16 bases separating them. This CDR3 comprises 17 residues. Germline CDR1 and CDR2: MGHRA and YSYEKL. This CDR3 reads CASSQDMAGRLTDTQYF. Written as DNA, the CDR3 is TGCGCCAGCAGCCAAGATATGGCAGGGAGGTTGACAGATACGCAGTATTTT.